One sample yielded the 28 T cell receptor beta chains listed below, sequenced in a study of blood T cell repertoires in COVID-19. Using immunoSEQ multiplex PCR, the repertoire was profiled, and TCRdb retains in-frame clones only, with some absent. The profile covers roughly 240,000 clones, with approximately 83% appearing a single time and 3% taken by the ten largest. The specimen sequenced was peripheral blood. Receptors originate from a woman between 25 and 40 years old who had recovered from COVID-19.

This chain connects TRBV6-2 or TRBV6-3 to TRBJ2-3, with 9 nucleotides matching TRBD2. The germline V gene encodes CDR1 MNHEY and CDR2 SVGEGT. The junction had 5 bases not matched to a gene; V was cut back by 1 base and J by 3 bases. The CDR3 covers 16 residues. CDR3 sequence (DNA): TGTGCCAGCAGTTACTGGACTAGCGAGGGGACAGATACGCAGTATTTT. The encoded protein is CASSYWTSEGTDTQYF.

Worth noting for this clone: The identical CDR3 is also encoded by other nucleotide sequences in the sample. The V gene is TRBV19, the J gene TRBJ1-1; a weak D match, TRBD1 (5 bases). Germline V gives CDR1 LNHDA, CDR2 SQIVND (reference sequence). This CDR3 spans 14 amino acids. Trimming pared 1 base from V and 5 bases from J, leaving 11 bases between. The CDR3 DNA reads as TGTGCCAGTAGTATAGTTGCAGGGAATACTGAAGCTTTCTTT. As protein: CASSIVAGNTEAFF.

The chain combines TRBV6-2 or TRBV6-3 with TRBJ2-6; a weak D match, TRBD2 (5 bases). The germline CDR1 and CDR2 sequences are MNHEY and SVGEGT. With 5 bases removed from V and 0 bases from J, the gap between germline ends came to 14 bases. CDR3 size: 17 residues. CDR3 sequence reads: CASSAMGAGSGANVLTF. CDR3 bases: TGTGCCAGCAGTGCGATGGGTGCGGGCTCTGGGGCCAACGTCCTGACTTTC.

The chain uses TRBV7-8 and TRBJ1-6; 8 nucleotides align to TRBD1. After removal of 1 base from V and 6 bases from J, the junction contained 5 bases not matched to a gene. Germline V gene data show CDR1 as SGHVS and CDR2 as FQNEAQ. This CDR3 is 16 amino acids long. This CDR3 is CASSLVGQGANSPLHF. CDR3 bases: TGTGCCAGCAGCTTAGTCGGACAGGGTGCTAATTCACCCCTCCACTTT. The complete variable domain, with remaining parts taken from reference TRBV7-8 and TRBJ1-6, reads GAGVSQSPRYKVAKRGQDVALRCDPISGHVSLFWYQQALGQGPEFLTYFQNEAQLDKSGLPSDRFFAERPEGSVSTLKIQRTQQEDSAVYLCASSLVGQGANSPLHFGNGTRLTVT.

In this sample, this clone turned up once. The gene calls are TRBV27 and TRBJ1-2; D may be TRBD1 (5 bases). The germline V gene encodes CDR1 MNHEY and CDR2 SMNVEV (reference sequence). The length of the CDR3 is 13 residues. Trimming cost V 2 bases and J 8 bases, with 12 bases left between them. CDR3 coding DNA: TGTGCCAGCAGTTTAAACCCGGGGGGGGGCTACACCTTC. Protein sequence: CASSLNPGGGYTF.

The genes are TRBV3-1 (or the pseudogene TRBV3-2) and TRBJ2-1; possibly TRBD1 for D (6 bases). The V gene lost 0 bases and the J gene lost 6 bases, with 12 bases spanning the gap. Germline assignment: CDR1 LGHDT and CDR2 YNNKEL (reference sequence). The CDR3 covers 15 residues. The CDR3 is CASSQDLLGGNEQFF. As DNA, the CDR3 is TGTGCCAGCAGCCAAGATCTACTAGGGGGCAATGAGCAGTTCTTC.

This clone came up once. J is TRBJ2-1 and V is TRBV10-3; TRBD1 might be the D (6 bases). The CDR3 is made up of 20 amino acids. V was cut by 6 bases and J by 0 bases, with 27 bases left in between. CDR1 is ENHRY and CDR2 is SYGVKD in the germline V gene. DNA of the CDR3: TGTGCCATCAGCGCATTTACAGAACAGGGATTCCTTAACTCCTACAATGAGCAGTTCTTC. This sequence encodes CAISAFTEQGFLNSYNEQFF.

V usage is TRBV19 and J usage is TRBJ2-1; the D gene is possibly TRBD1 (5 bases). This CDR3 contains 16 residues. V gave up 0 bases and J gave up 4 bases, with 13 bases separating them. CDR1 is LNHDA and CDR2 is SQIVND in the germline V gene (reference sequence). DNA for the CDR3: TGTGCCAGTAGTATAGAGCACAGGCGACGATACAATGAGCAGTTCTTC. This encodes CASSIEHRRRYNEQFF.

The rearrangement joins TRBV6-6 to TRBJ2-7, with TRBD1 as a possible D gene (6 bases). V was clipped by 6 bases and J by 1 base, with 19 bases between them. The V gene's germline CDR1 is MNHNY and CDR2 SVGAGI (reference sequence). The CDR3 consists of 16 residues. For the CDR3, the DNA is TGTGCCAGCAGCTCCGACAGGACCGACTCATCCTACGAGCAGTACTTC. This sequence encodes CASSSDRTDSSYEQYF.

The chain employs TRBV7-2 and TRBJ2-2, with D uncertain. In germline, CDR1 is SGHTA, CDR2 FQGNSA. This CDR3 is built from 14 residues. Between the trimmed V and J ends, which lost 0 bases and 7 bases, there was a span of 9 bases. The CDR3 loop is CASSLAGYGGELFF. The CDR3 bases are TGTGCCAGCAGCTTAGCCGGGTACGGCGGGGAGCTGTTTTTT.

The rearrangement joins TRBV4-2 to TRBJ1-3, with D uncertain. There are 15 residues in the CDR3. V shed 1 base and J shed 0 bases, with 7 bases lying between them. CDR1 and CDR2 (germline): LGHNA, YNFKEQ. The CDR3 region has the DNA TGTGCCAGCAGCCAAGGAGGCAACTCTGGAAACACCATATATTTT. Protein product: CASSQGGNSGNTIYF.

The chain uses TRBV18 and TRBJ1-2; the D is unclear. Germline CDR1 reads KGHSH; CDR2 reads LQKENI. V gave up 0 bases and J gave up 4 bases, with 9 bases separating them. The CDR3 is 14 amino acids. The CDR3 loop is CASSPPEGAYGYTF. The CDR3, as DNA: TGTGCCAGCTCACCACCGGAGGGAGCCTATGGCTACACCTTC.

The chain links TRBV6-5 to TRBJ1-2, with 7 positions matching TRBD1. CDR1 and CDR2 from the germline V gene are MNHEY and SVGAGI. The CDR3 is made up of 14 amino acids. Unmatched junction bases numbered 4, after V lost 6 bases and J lost 0 bases. This CDR3 reads CASSTGQTNYGYTF. DNA of the CDR3: TGTGCCAGCAGCACGGGACAGACTAACTATGGCTACACCTTC.

The chain carries TRBV6-2 or TRBV6-3 and TRBJ2-3; 9 nucleotides line up with TRBD2. The CDR3 is 15 residues long. Germline V CDR1 and CDR2: MNHEY, SVGEGT. Trimming took 7 bases from V and 0 from J; bases not matched to a gene: 5. Here the CDR3 reads CASNPSGVSTDTQYF. The CDR3 nucleotides are TGTGCCAGCAACCCTAGCGGGGTCAGCACAGATACGCAGTATTTT.

This clone was picked up a small number of times. This rearrangement joins TRBV6-4 to TRBJ1-6, with no clear D. Trimming removed 6 bases at V and 4 bases at J, with 7 bases between. CDR1 and CDR2 from the germline V gene are MRHNA and SNTAGT. The CDR3 sequence is 13 residues long. Here the CDR3 reads CASSSVYNSPLHF. DNA for the CDR3: TGTGCCAGCAGCTCAGTTTATAATTCACCCCTCCACTTT.

The chain carries TRBV6-5 and TRBJ2-2, with D tentatively TRBD2 (6 bases). The germline CDR1 and CDR2 sequences are MNHEY and SVGAGI. V shed 2 bases and J shed 1 base, with 11 bases lying between them. The CDR3 covers 16 residues. The CDR3 DNA follows: TGTGCCAGCAGTTACGGTGTAGCGGTGAACACCGGGGAGCTGTTTTTT. Its translation is CASSYGVAVNTGELFF.

The chain is built from TRBV19 and TRBJ2-1; 8 bases are shared with TRBD2. Trimming at V came to 3 bases and at J to 1 base, leaving 8 bases not matched to a gene. Germline assignment: CDR1 LNHDA and CDR2 SQIVND (reference sequence). This CDR3 is built from 17 residues. The chain's CDR3 is CASSIAGRGASYNEQFF. As DNA, the CDR3 is TGTGCCAGTAGTATCGCCGGGAGGGGAGCGTCCTACAATGAGCAGTTCTTC.

This rearrangement joins TRBV18 to TRBJ1-1; D unresolved. The V end lost 6 bases, the J end lost 3 bases, and 14 bases lay between the germline ends. The CDR3 extends over 14 amino acids. CDR1 is KGHSH and CDR2 is LQKENI in the germline V gene. The CDR3 sequence is CASSPTDTDTEAFF. The CDR3 DNA reads as TGTGCCAGCTCCCCTACTGACACTGACACTGAAGCTTTCTTT.

The rearrangement joins TRBV24-1 to TRBJ2-3; a possible D gene is TRBD2 (7 bases). The germline V gene encodes CDR1 KGHDR and CDR2 SFDVKD. The CDR3 is 16 amino acids. V was trimmed by 3 bases and J by 0 bases, leaving 12 bases between them. The DNA of the CDR3 is TGTGCCACCAGTGATCGAGGCGGGGGCAGCACAGATACGCAGTATTTT. Translation: CATSDRGGGSTDTQYF.

The gene calls are TRBV9 and TRBJ2-6; D possibly corresponds to TRBD2 (5 bases). With 1 base removed from V and 0 bases from J, the gap between germline ends came to 17 bases. This CDR3 has 19 amino acids. From germline, CDR1 is SGDLS and CDR2 YYNGEE. CDR3 region: CASSVYTVVGSSGANVLTF. For the CDR3, the DNA is TGTGCCAGCAGCGTATACACAGTGGTAGGGAGCTCTGGGGCCAACGTCCTGACTTTC.

This clone was counted a few times. This sequence joins TRBV28 and TRBJ1-5; the D is unclear. V gave up 11 bases and J gave up 0 bases, with 17 bases separating them. The germline CDR1 and CDR2 sequences are MDHEN and SYDVKM. This CDR3 has 15 residues. The DNA for the CDR3 is TGTGCCTCTCGGTTTGGAGGCCCTAGCAATCAGCCCCAGCATTTT. Protein: CASRFGGPSNQPQHF. The complete variable domain, with remaining parts taken from reference TRBV28 and TRBJ1-5, reads DVKVTQSSRYLVKRTGEKVFLECVQDMDHENMFWYRQDPGLGLRLIYFSYDVKMKEKGDIPEGYSVSREKKERFSLILESASTNQTSMYLCASRFGGPSNQPQHFGDGTRLSIL.

V is TRBV9 and J is TRBJ2-3; 8 bases agree with TRBD1. The trim removed 0 bases at V and 2 bases at J, leaving 2 bases unmatched. Per the germline V gene, CDR1 is SGDLS and CDR2 is YYNGEE. The CDR3 totals 15 residues. In DNA form, the CDR3 reads TGTGCCAGCAGCGTAGATCAGGGGGCCACAGATACGCAGTATTTT. Its protein is CASSVDQGATDTQYF.

CDR3 sequence: CASSPSGGDVTQYF. For the CDR3, the DNA is TGTGCCAGCAGTCCCTCTGGGGGCGACGTTACGCAGTATTTT. The chain carries TRBV2 and TRBJ2-3; tentatively, D is TRBD1 (6 bases). V lost 5 bases to trimming and J lost 8 bases, with 17 bases between them. Germline lookup yields CDR1 SNHLY and CDR2 FYNNEI. The CDR3 sequence is 14 residues long.

The gene calls are TRBV2 and TRBJ2-3; 13 positions agree with TRBD2. J was trimmed by 1 base and V by 11 bases; bases with no gene match: 0. CDR3 length equals 13 residues. Germline CDR1 SNHLY, CDR2 FYNNEI. The DNA of the CDR3 is TGTGCCGGACTAGCGGGGGGCACAGATACGCAGTATTTT. Translated, it gives CAGLAGGTDTQYF.

This clone came up a few times. The chain recombines TRBV29-1 with TRBJ2-3, with 11 bases aligning to TRBD1. The CDR3 loop spans 20 amino acids. Germline lookup yields CDR1 SQVTM and CDR2 ANQGSEA. V dropped 0 bases and J dropped 1; count of bases not matched to a gene: 15. Here the CDR3 reads CSVEDREWTGGGGGTDTQYF. The CDR3 DNA is TGCAGCGTTGAAGATCGGGAGTGGACAGGGGGCGGTGGGGGCACAGATACGCAGTATTTT.

The chain employs TRBV7-9 and TRBJ2-3; possible D gene TRBD2, 6 bases. The V gene's germline CDR1 is SEHNR and CDR2 FQNEAQ (reference sequence). V gave up 1 base and J gave up 3 bases, with 11 bases separating them. There are 15 residues in the CDR3. CDR3 bases: TGTGCCAGCAGCTTAGGTTCGGGGAGGACAGATACGCAGTATTTT. Amino acids: CASSLGSGRTDTQYF.

The chain combines TRBV2 with TRBJ2-2, with D possibly being TRBD1 (5 bases). The CDR3 is made up of 13 amino acids. CDR1 and CDR2 from the germline V gene are SNHLY and FYNNEI. V lost 5 bases and J lost 1, with 5 bases in between. Here the CDR3 DNA reads TGTGCCAGCAGTCAGGGGAACACCGGGGAGCTGTTTTTT. Protein sequence: CASSQGNTGELFF.

This clone came up once. The chain has TRBV13 and TRBJ2-1; 15 nucleotides agree with TRBD2. With V trimmed by 6 bases and J by 4 bases, 7 bases remained unmatched. Germline V gene data show CDR1 as PRHDT and CDR2 as FYEKMQ (reference sequence). The CDR3 extends over 17 amino acids. The DNA of the CDR3 is TGTGCCAGCAGTTATGGACTAGCGGGGGGGTGGTACAATGAGCAGTTCTTC. As protein: CASSYGLAGGWYNEQFF.